A single sample gave rise to the 31 T cell receptor beta chains below, sequenced in a study of T cells in localized non-small cell lung cancer. Profiling relied on immunoSEQ multiplex PCR, and the TCRdb table lists in-frame clones only, not all of them. The sample has approximately 15,000 clones; around 85% are singletons. The sequences come from peripheral blood, collected before any cancer treatment. These receptors were taken from a woman aged 35-75 years with stage I lung adenocarcinoma.

The chain recombines TRBV29-1 with TRBJ2-2; the D gene is possibly TRBD1 (6 bases). This CDR3 has 13 amino acids. Germline assignment: CDR1 SQVTM and CDR2 ANQGSEA. The V end was cut by 6 bases, the J end by 7 bases, with 15 bases between. The CDR3 DNA sequence: TGCAGCGTGGATCACAGGGACAACGGGGAGCTGTTTTTT. Residues: CSVDHRDNGELFF.

The genes are TRBV9 and TRBJ1-3; TRBD1 might be the D (5 bases). CDR1 and CDR2 from the germline V gene are SGDLS and YYNGEE. CDR3 length: 14 residues. Trimming cost V 3 bases and J 4 bases, with 11 bases left between them. CDR3 loop: CASSEGIQGNTIYF. DNA of the CDR3: TGTGCCAGCAGCGAGGGGATTCAGGGAAACACCATATATTTT. Supplemented by reference TRBV9 and TRBJ1-3, the full variable domain reads DSGVTQTPKHLITATGQRVTLRCSPRSGDLSVYWYQQSLDQGLQFLIQYYNGEERAKGNILERFSAQQFPDLHSELNLSSLELGDSALYFCASSEGIQGNTIYFGEGSWLTVV.

This chain links TRBV28 with TRBJ1-6; D gene ambiguous. Germline CDR1 is MDHEN and CDR2 is SYDVKM. V lost 5 bases to trimming and J lost 9 bases, with 17 bases between them. The CDR3 extends over 15 amino acids. Here the CDR3 DNA reads TGTGCCAGCAGTACAGTCATGGGTCATGGTTCACCCCTCCACTTT. Protein product: CASSTVMGHGSPLHF.

This clone was observed once. The chain is built from TRBV6-6 and TRBJ1-5; D gene ambiguous. The CDR3 loop spans 16 amino acids. The germline V gene has CDR1 MNHNY and CDR2 SVGAGI (reference sequence). The V and J ends lost 4 bases and 0 bases respectively, with 13 bases between them. The CDR3 DNA sequence: TGTGCCAGCAGTTCAAGGACCGCTGATAGCAATCAGCCCCAGCATTTT. Translation gives CASSSRTADSNQPQHF.

The rearrangement joins TRBV5-6 to TRBJ1-5; no clear D gene. In germline, CDR1 is SGHDT, CDR2 YYEEEE. CDR3 size: 14 residues. Between the trimmed V and J ends, which lost 5 bases and 0 bases, there was a span of 9 bases. In DNA, the CDR3 is TGTGCCAGCAGGGCCTGGGGTAGCAATCAGCCCCAGCATTTT. It codes for CASRAWGSNQPQHF.

The chain couples TRBV9 to TRBJ2-2, with D possibly being TRBD2 (5 bases). This CDR3 is built from 14 residues. Germline V gene lookup returns CDR1 SGDLS and CDR2 YYNGEE. V was shortened by 3 bases and J by 4 bases, with 10 bases between the two germline ends. CDR3 region: CASSGGLSTGELFF. In DNA, the CDR3 is TGTGCCAGCAGCGGAGGACTGAGCACCGGGGAGCTGTTTTTT. Combining the CDR3 with reference TRBV9 and TRBJ2-2 gives the whole variable domain DSGVTQTPKHLITATGQRVTLRCSPRSGDLSVYWYQQSLDQGLQFLIQYYNGEERAKGNILERFSAQQFPDLHSELNLSSLELGDSALYFCASSGGLSTGELFFGEGSRLTVL.

This clone was detected a few times. The chain carries TRBV5-1 and TRBJ2-1; the D gene is possibly TRBD2 (5 bases). The CDR3 is made up of 14 amino acids. Germline V gene data show CDR1 as SGHRS and CDR2 as YFSETQ. Trimming left V 6 bases short and J 6 bases short, with 16 bases between. In DNA, the CDR3 is TGCGCCAGCACCTTAATACTAGACTCCAATGAGCAGTTCTTC. It is translated as CASTLILDSNEQFF. Variable domain in full (rest from reference TRBV5-1 and TRBJ2-1): KAGVTQTPRYLIKTRGQQVTLSCSPISGHRSVSWYQQTPGQGLQFLFEYFSETQRNKGNFPGRFSGRQFSNSRSEMNVSTLELGDSALYLCASTLILDSNEQFFGPGTRLTVL.

The V call is TRBV7-2, the J call TRBJ2-3, with 11 bases fitting TRBD2. The CDR3 runs 15 residues. V shed 5 bases and J 10 bases; nucleotides not matched to a gene: 11. Germline CDR1 reads SGHTA; CDR2 reads FQGNSA. CDR3 loop: CASSPQLAGGHPQYF. CDR3 bases: TGTGCCAGCAGCCCTCAGTTAGCGGGGGGGCACCCGCAGTATTTT.

The rearrangement joins TRBV6-6 to TRBJ2-5, with TRBD2 identical over 12 bases. The V and J ends lost 4 bases and 6 bases, in that order; junction bases with no gene match: 6. Germline CDR1 MNHNY, CDR2 SVGAGI (reference sequence). The CDR3 consists of 15 residues. In DNA form, the CDR3 reads TGTGCCAGCAGTTTACCTAGCGGGGGGGCGAAGACCCAGTACTTC. Translating gives CASSLPSGGAKTQYF.

This chain connects TRBV19 to TRBJ1-5; 9 nucleotides match TRBD1. Germline V gene data show CDR1 as LNHDA and CDR2 as SQIVND (reference sequence). This CDR3 has 15 residues. V lost 5 bases to trimming and J lost 3 bases; unmatched junction nucleotides: 5. The DNA of the CDR3 is TGTGCCAGTAGTCGACAGGGGGTCAACAATCAGCCCCAGCATTTT. Translation gives CASSRQGVNNQPQHF.

This chain links TRBV4-1 with TRBJ2-7; weak D call: TRBD1 (5 bases). This CDR3 contains 15 residues. Germline-derived CDR1 and CDR2 are MGHRA and YSYEKL. V was trimmed by 1 base and J by 3 bases, leaving 13 bases between them. CDR3: CASSQADQGYYEQYF. The CDR3 nucleotides read TGCGCCAGCAGCCAAGCCGACCAGGGATACTACGAGCAGTACTTC.

The rearrangement uses TRBV28 and TRBJ1-2; D is perhaps TRBD1 (6 bases). V lost 4 bases and J 6 bases, leaving 15 bases between the germline ends. Germline lookup yields CDR1 MDHEN and CDR2 SYDVKM. The CDR3 contains 14 residues. This CDR3 reads CASSSVQGKNGYTF. CDR3 DNA: TGTGCCAGCAGTTCCGTCCAGGGGAAGAATGGCTACACCTTC.

The chain's CDR3 is CASSVDRGGSNEQFF. As DNA, the CDR3 is TGTGCCAGCAGTGTTGACAGGGGGGGCTCCAATGAGCAGTTCTTC. J is TRBJ2-1 and V is TRBV2; 9 nucleotides match TRBD1. The J segment lost 6 bases and the V segment lost 4 bases, leaving 7 bases of the junction unmatched. The CDR3 spans 15 residues. Germline CDR1 reads SNHLY; CDR2 reads FYNNEI.

The gene calls are TRBV4-3 and TRBJ2-3; D may match TRBD1 or TRBD2 (5 bases each). Germline values: CDR1 LGHNA, CDR2 YSLEER. Between the trimmed V and J ends, which lost 1 base and 6 bases, there was a span of 14 bases. This CDR3 comprises 15 residues. CDR3 DNA sequence: TGCGCCAGCAGCCAAGGCCCAAATGAGGGGGATACGCAGTATTTT. This gives the protein CASSQGPNEGDTQYF.

The chain joins TRBV6-1 to TRBJ1-1; D not resolved. The length of the CDR3 is 13 residues. Germline assignment: CDR1 MNHNS and CDR2 SASEGT. Trimming stripped 3 bases from V and 1 base from J, with 6 bases between. The chain's CDR3 is CASSDRENTEAFF. DNA of the CDR3: TGTGCCAGCAGTGATAGGGAGAACACTGAAGCTTTCTTT.

The gene calls are TRBV30 and TRBJ1-1; weak D call: TRBD1 (5 bases). This CDR3 region has 13 residues. The germline CDR1 and CDR2 sequences are GTSNPN and SVGIG (reference sequence). Trimming removed 1 base from V and 5 bases from J, with 11 bases in between. The CDR3 DNA is TGTGCCTGGAGTGAGGTCAAGGGGACTGAAGCTTTCTTT. Amino acids: CAWSEVKGTEAFF.

This clone appeared a single time. The genes are TRBV28 and TRBJ2-5; D perhaps matches TRBD1 (6 bases). Germline CDR1 MDHEN, CDR2 SYDVKM. The CDR3 loop spans 11 amino acids. Trimming stripped 8 bases from V and 4 bases from J, with 8 bases between. The DNA for the CDR3 is TGTGCCAGCGGACAGCGAGAGACCCAGTACTTC. Its protein is CASGQRETQYF.

The chain has TRBV29-1 and TRBJ1-1, with a weak D call TRBD1 (6 bases). Trimming pared 3 bases from V and 11 bases from J, leaving 7 bases between. CDR3 length equals 9 residues. Germline V gene sequence: CDR1 SQVTM, CDR2 ANQGSEA. The DNA for the CDR3 is TGCAGCGTTGACCAGGGGGCTTTCTTT. It encodes CSVDQGAFF.

The V gene is TRBV10-2, the J gene TRBJ2-4; TRBD1 is a possible D gene (6 bases). The CDR3 loop spans 18 amino acids. The germline gives CDR1 WSHSY, CDR2 SAAADI. Trimming removed 6 bases from V and 0 bases from J, with 21 bases in between. CDR3 nucleotide sequence: TGCGCCAGCAGGGGAGCCGGGACAACGAATTTAGCCAAAAACATTCAGTACTTC. Its protein product is CASRGAGTTNLAKNIQYF.

This clone has more than one count but fewer than ten. The chain employs TRBV28 and TRBJ1-6; TRBD1 might be the D (5 bases). The germline CDR1 and CDR2 sequences are MDHEN and SYDVKM. The CDR3 runs to 13 residues. The V end was cut by 6 bases, the J end by 14 bases, with 17 bases between. The CDR3 here is CASSSPGGITLHF. CDR3 DNA sequence: TGTGCCAGCAGCTCACCTGGGGGGATAACCCTCCACTTT.

The rearrangement joins TRBV6-1 to TRBJ1-2, with 9 bases identical to TRBD1. Germline CDR1 reads MNHNS; CDR2 reads SASEGT. The CDR3 has 14 amino acids. Trimming removed 3 bases from V and 4 bases from J; junction bases left unmatched: 3. This CDR3 reads CASSERDRVYGYTF. In nucleotides, the CDR3 is TGTGCCAGCAGTGAGAGGGACAGGGTCTATGGCTACACCTTC.

The chain employs TRBV9 and TRBJ1-4, with 7 bases lining up with TRBD1. J gave up 5 bases and V 3 bases, and 7 bases lay outside the gene matches. CDR3 size: 15 residues. From germline, CDR1 is SGDLS and CDR2 YYNGEE. CDR3: CASSERQGGNEKLFF. The DNA for the CDR3 is TGTGCCAGCAGCGAGAGACAGGGAGGGAATGAAAAACTGTTTTTT.

The CDR3 sequence is CAWSGAAQGNTEAFF. CDR3 DNA: TGTGCCTGGAGCGGCGCCGCCCAGGGGAACACTGAAGCTTTCTTT. This chain joins TRBV30 and TRBJ1-1, with D perhaps TRBD1 (5 bases). The V end was cut by 3 bases, the J end by 1 base, with 15 bases between. This CDR3 has 15 amino acids. Germline CDR1 reads GTSNPN; CDR2 reads SVGIG (reference sequence).

The chain uses TRBV5-4 and TRBJ2-2; TRBD1 or TRBD2 may be the D gene (5 bases each). This CDR3 has 17 residues. V lost 4 bases to trimming and J lost 7 bases, with 23 bases between them. The germline V gene has CDR1 SGHNT and CDR2 YYREEE (reference sequence). CDR3 sequence: CASSLRFMGVSGGELFF. CDR3 in DNA: TGTGCCAGCAGCCTCCGTTTCATGGGGGTTTCAGGCGGGGAGCTGTTTTTT. The full variable domain, completed using reference TRBV5-4 and TRBJ2-2, is ETGVTQSPTHLIKTRGQQVTLRCSSQSGHNTVSWYQQALGQGPQFIFQYYREEENGRGNFPPRFSGLQFPNYSSELNVNALELDDSALYLCASSLRFMGVSGGELFFGEGSRLTVL.

The rearrangement uses TRBV7-2 and TRBJ1-5; possibly TRBD1 for D (5 bases). This CDR3 contains 14 residues. Trimming left V 4 bases short and J 3 bases short, with 10 bases between. Germline-derived CDR1 and CDR2 are SGHTA and FQGNSA. Here the CDR3 DNA reads TGTGCCAGCAGCTACGACAGAGACAATCAGCCCCAGCATTTT. Translated: CASSYDRDNQPQHF. Complete variable domain (other parts from reference TRBV7-2 and TRBJ1-5): GAGVSQSPSNKVTEKGKDVELRCDPISGHTALYWYRQSLGQGLEFLIYFQGNSAPDKSGLPSDRFSAERTGGSVSTLTIQRTQQEDSAVYLCASSYDRDNQPQHFGDGTRLSIL.

CDR3 DNA sequence: TGTGCCAGCAGAAAGAAAAGCCGACAATCGAACACCGGGGAGCTGTTTTTT. Amino acid sequence: CASRKKSRQSNTGELFF. This chain connects TRBV5-6 to TRBJ2-2, with no clear D. V lost 5 bases to trimming and J lost 0 bases, with 17 bases between them. The CDR3 consists of 17 residues. Germline-derived CDR1 and CDR2 are SGHDT and YYEEEE.

This sequence joins TRBV25-1 and TRBJ2-4; 7 nucleotides line up with TRBD2. This CDR3 is 16 amino acids long. Trimming at V came to 1 base and at J to 3 bases, leaving 6 bases not matched to a gene. The germline CDR1 and CDR2 sequences are MGHDK and SYGVNS. This CDR3 reads CASSELTPSGKNIQYF. The CDR3 coding sequence is TGTGCCAGCAGTGAATTGACCCCTAGCGGCAAAAACATTCAGTACTTC.

V is TRBV28 and J is TRBJ2-5, with TRBD1 matching 7 bases. CDR3 size: 17 residues. V shed 2 bases and J 1 base; nucleotides not matched to a gene: 10. CDR1 MDHEN and CDR2 SYDVKM come from the germline V gene. For the CDR3, the DNA is TGTGCCAGCAGTTTAGTTCAAGGACAGGCGATCCAAGAGACCCAGTACTTC. The encoded protein is CASSLVQGQAIQETQYF.

This clone came up once. The rearrangement uses TRBV4-1 and TRBJ2-7, with D unresolved. Germline lookup yields CDR1 MGHRA and CDR2 YSYEKL. This CDR3 region has 18 residues. Deletions cut 0 bases from V and 3 bases from J, with 21 bases between. The CDR3 spells CASSQDRVQPIPLYEQYF. CDR3 nucleotide sequence: TGCGCCAGCAGCCAAGATCGAGTCCAACCCATCCCACTCTACGAGCAGTACTTC.

This rearrangement joins TRBV6-5 to TRBJ2-5, with 8 nucleotides matching TRBD2. The germline CDR1 and CDR2 sequences are MNHEY and SVGAGI. The CDR3 is 15 residues long. V gave up 4 bases and J gave up 2 bases; unmatched junction bases: 6. The DNA for the CDR3 is TGTGCCAGCAGTTTAGCGGGGATATTTCAAGAGACCCAGTACTTC. It translates to CASSLAGIFQETQYF.

This chain links TRBV18 with TRBJ2-5, with 9 bases aligning to TRBD1. The DNA end is a closer match to TRBJ2-7, so the J assignment may be wrong. The CDR3 spans 15 residues. In germline, CDR1 is KGHSH, CDR2 LQKENI. The CDR3, as DNA: TGTGCCAGCTCACCTGCCGGGACAGGGTCGTACGAGCAGTACTTC. Its translation is CASSPAGTGSYEQYF.